The 4 T cell receptor beta chains reported below all come from one sample, sequenced in a study of cytomegalovirus exposure and HLA in healthy donors. Amplification used 60 Vbeta primers and 13 Jbeta primers. Some clones are missing from TCRdb's copy, which holds only in-frame ones; the method was immunoSEQ multiplex PCR. The repertoire holds some 200,000 clones, with 60% to 85% as singletons. Source material: PBMCs. Receptor source: a middle-aged man in good health and CMV-seronegative.

The rearrangement uses TRBV28 and TRBJ1-2; TRBD1 matches at 7 bases. Germline V CDR1 and CDR2: MDHEN, SYDVKM. Trimming removed 5 bases from V and 6 bases from J; junction bases left unmatched: 12. The length of the CDR3 is 15 residues. The CDR3 region is CASSPAYRDSNGYTF. The CDR3 DNA is TGTGCCAGCAGTCCGGCGTACCGGGACAGCAATGGCTACACCTTC.

The CDR3 region has the DNA TGTGCCATCAAGCAGGGGGTTTCCTACGAGCAGTACTTC. Translating it yields CAIKQGVSYEQYF. The V and J genes are TRBV10-3 and TRBJ2-5, with 7 bases identical to TRBD1. The J call may be mistaken, given a closer DNA end match to TRBJ2-7. Germline V gene data show CDR1 as ENHRY and CDR2 as SYGVKD. The CDR3 has 13 residues.

The gene calls are TRBV2 and TRBJ2-6, with 7 bases matching TRBD2. With V trimmed by 6 bases and J by 1 base, 0 bases remained unmatched. The length of the CDR3 is 14 residues. Per the germline V gene, CDR1 is SNHLY and CDR2 is FYNNEI. CDR3 amino acids: CASRGGSGANVLTF. The CDR3 nucleotides are TGTGCCAGCAGGGGGGGGTCTGGGGCCAACGTCCTGACTTTC.

The chain carries TRBV27 and TRBJ2-7; TRBD1 matches 9 bases. The germline V gene has CDR1 MNHEY and CDR2 SMNVEV (reference sequence). With V trimmed by 5 bases and J by 4 bases, 9 bases remained unmatched. This CDR3 region has 15 residues. The CDR3 reads CASSPQTGGGYEQYF. CDR3 sequence (DNA): TGTGCCAGCAGTCCCCAGACAGGGGGTGGGTACGAGCAGTACTTC.